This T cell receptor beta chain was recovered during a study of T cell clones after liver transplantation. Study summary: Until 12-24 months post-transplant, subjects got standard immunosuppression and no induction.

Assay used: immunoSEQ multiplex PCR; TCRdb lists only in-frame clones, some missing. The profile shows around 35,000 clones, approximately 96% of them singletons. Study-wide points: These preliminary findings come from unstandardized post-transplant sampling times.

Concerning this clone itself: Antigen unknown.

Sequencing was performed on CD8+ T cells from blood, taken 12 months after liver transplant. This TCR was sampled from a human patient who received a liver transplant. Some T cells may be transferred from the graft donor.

In DNA form, the CDR3 reads TGTGCCAGCAGTCCACAGGGGGGCGAGCAGTACTTC. Protein: CASSPQGGEQYF. This chain connects TRBV5-6 to TRBJ2-7, with 8 bases aligning to TRBD1. CDR1 and CDR2 (germline): SGHDT, YYEEEE. V was pared by 5 bases and J by 6 bases, with 4 bases of the junction left unmatched. The CDR3 extends over 12 amino acids.